This record concerns one T cell receptor beta chain sequence. This CDR3 has 15 amino acids. The ends were cut back, 0 bases at V and 4 bases at J, with 10 bases in the middle. The V gene's germline CDR1 is LGHNA and CDR2 YNFKEQ. These data originate in a study of control samples from healthy donors and cancer patients. Clones were read by immunoSEQ multiplex PCR, and TCRdb kept only the in-frame ones, dropping some. The table shows 170,000 or so clones, with about 91% occurring only once. The sequence was collected from a woman aged 40-49 years in good health. The genes are TRBV4-2 and TRBJ2-1, with D tentatively TRBD1 (5 bases). Sequencing was carried out using blood. The CDR3 sequence is CASSQDGAVYNEQFF. The CDR3 DNA follows: TGTGCCAGCAGCCAAGATGGGGCGGTTTACAATGAGCAGTTCTTC.